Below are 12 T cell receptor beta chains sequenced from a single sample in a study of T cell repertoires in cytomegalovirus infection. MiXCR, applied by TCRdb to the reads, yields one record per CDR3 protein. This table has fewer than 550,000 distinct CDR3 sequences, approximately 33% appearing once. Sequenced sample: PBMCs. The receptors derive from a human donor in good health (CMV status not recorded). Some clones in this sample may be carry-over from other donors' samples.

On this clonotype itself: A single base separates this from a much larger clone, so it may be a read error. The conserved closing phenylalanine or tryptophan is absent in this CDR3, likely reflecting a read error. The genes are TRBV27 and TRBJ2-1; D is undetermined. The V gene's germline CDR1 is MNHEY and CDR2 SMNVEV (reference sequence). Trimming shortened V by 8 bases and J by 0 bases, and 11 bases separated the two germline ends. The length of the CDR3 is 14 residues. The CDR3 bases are TGTGCCAGCCAACCCGCGAGCTCCTACAATGAGCAGTTCTTA. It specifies CASQPASSYNEQFL.

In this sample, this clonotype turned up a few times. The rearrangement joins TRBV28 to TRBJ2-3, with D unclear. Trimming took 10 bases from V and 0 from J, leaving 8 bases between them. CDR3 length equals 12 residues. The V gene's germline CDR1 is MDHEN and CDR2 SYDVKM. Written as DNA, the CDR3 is TGTGCCAACCCGTCGAGCACAGATACGCAGTATTTT. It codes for CANPSSTDTQYF.

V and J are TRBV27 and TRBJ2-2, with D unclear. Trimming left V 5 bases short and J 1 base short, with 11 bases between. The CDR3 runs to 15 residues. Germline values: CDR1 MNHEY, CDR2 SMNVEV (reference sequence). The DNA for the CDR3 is TGTGCCAGCAGTCCCGCCGGGCGGAACACCGGGGAGCTGTTTTTT. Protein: CASSPAGRNTGELFF.

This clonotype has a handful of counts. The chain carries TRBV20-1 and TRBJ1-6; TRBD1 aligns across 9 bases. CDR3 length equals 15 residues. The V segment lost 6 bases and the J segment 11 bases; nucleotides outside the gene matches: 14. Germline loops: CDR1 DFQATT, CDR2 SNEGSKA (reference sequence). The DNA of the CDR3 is TGCAGTGCCCCTCATCCACCGGGACAGGGAGCACCCCTCCACTTT. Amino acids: CSAPHPPGQGAPLHF.

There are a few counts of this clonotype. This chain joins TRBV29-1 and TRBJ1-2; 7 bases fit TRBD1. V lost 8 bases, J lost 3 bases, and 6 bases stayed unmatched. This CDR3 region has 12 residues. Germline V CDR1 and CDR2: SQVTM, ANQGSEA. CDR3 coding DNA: TGCAGCACCCGACAGGGTGACTATGGCTACACCTTC. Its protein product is CSTRQGDYGYTF.

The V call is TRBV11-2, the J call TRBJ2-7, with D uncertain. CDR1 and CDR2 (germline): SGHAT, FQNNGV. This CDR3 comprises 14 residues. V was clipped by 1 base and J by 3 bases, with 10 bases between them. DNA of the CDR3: TGTGCCAGCAGCTTAGGTCACTCGGGCTACGAGCAGTACTTC. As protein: CASSLGHSGYEQYF.

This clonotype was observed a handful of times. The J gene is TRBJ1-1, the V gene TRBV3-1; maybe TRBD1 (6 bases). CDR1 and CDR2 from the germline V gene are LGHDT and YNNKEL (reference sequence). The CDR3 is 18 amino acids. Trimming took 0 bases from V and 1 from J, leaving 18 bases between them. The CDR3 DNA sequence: TGTGCCAGCAGCCAAGATCGTATTAGGGGGGCTGGGAACACTGAAGCTTTCTTT. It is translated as CASSQDRIRGAGNTEAFF. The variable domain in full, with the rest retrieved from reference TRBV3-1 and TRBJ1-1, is DTAVSQTPKYLVTQMGNDKSIKCEQNLGHDTMYWYKQDSKKFLKIMFSYNNKELIINETVPNRFSPKSPDKAHLNLHINSLELGDSAVYFCASSQDRIRGAGNTEAFFGQGTRLTVV.

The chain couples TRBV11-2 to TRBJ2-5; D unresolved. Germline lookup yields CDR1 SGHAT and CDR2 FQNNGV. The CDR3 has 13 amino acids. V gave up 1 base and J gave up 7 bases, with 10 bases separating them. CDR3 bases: TGTGCCAGCAGCTTAGCGAGTGAGATGACCCAGTACTTC. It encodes CASSLASEMTQYF. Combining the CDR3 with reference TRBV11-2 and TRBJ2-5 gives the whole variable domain EAGVAQSPRYKIIEKRQSVAFWCNPISGHATLYWYQQILGQGPKLLIQFQNNGVVDDSQLPKDRFSAERLKGVDSTLKIQPAKLEDSAVYLCASSLASEMTQYFGPGTRLLVL.

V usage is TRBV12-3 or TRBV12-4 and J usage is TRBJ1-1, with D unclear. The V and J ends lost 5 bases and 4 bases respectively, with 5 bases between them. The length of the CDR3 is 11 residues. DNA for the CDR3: TGTGCCAGCAGTCCGCTCACTGAAGCTTTCTTT. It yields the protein CASSPLTEAFF.

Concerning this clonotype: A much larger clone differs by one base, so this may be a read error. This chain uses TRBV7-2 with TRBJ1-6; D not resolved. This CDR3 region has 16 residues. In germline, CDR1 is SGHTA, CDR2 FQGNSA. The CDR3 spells CASSLEQASYNSPLPF. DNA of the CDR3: TGTGCCAGCAGCTTAGAGCAGGCATCCTATAATTCACCCCTCCCCTTT. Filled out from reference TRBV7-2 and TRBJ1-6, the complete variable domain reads GAGVSQSPSNKVTEKGKDVELRCDPISGHTALYWYRQSLGQGLEFLIYFQGNSAPDKSGLPSDRFSAERTGGSVSTLTIQRTQQEDSAVYLCASSLEQASYNSPLPFGNGTRLTVT.

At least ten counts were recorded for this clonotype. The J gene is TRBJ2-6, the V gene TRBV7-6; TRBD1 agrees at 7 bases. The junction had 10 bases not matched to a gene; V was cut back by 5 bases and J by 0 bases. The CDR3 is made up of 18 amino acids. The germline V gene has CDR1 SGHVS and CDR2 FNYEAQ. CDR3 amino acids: CASSPTSTGSSGANVLTF. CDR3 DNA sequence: TGTGCCAGCAGCCCGACTTCGACAGGGAGCTCTGGGGCCAACGTCCTGACTTTC.

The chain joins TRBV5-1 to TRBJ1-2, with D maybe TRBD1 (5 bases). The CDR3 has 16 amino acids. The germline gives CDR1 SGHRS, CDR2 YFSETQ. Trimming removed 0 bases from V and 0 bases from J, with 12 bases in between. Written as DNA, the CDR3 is TGCGCCAGCAGCTTGGCCAGGGCAGAGGCTAACTATGGCTACACCTTC. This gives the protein CASSLARAEANYGYTF. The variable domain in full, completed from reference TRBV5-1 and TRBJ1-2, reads KAGVTQTPRYLIKTRGQQVTLSCSPISGHRSVSWYQQTPGQGLQFLFEYFSETQRNKGNFPGRFSGRQFSNSRSEMNVSTLELGDSALYLCASSLARAEANYGYTFGSGTRLTVV.